The next 23 T cell receptor beta chains were all read from a single sample in a study of cytomegalovirus exposure and HLA in healthy donors. Amplification used 60 Vbeta primers and 13 Jbeta primers. The repertoire was sequenced with immunoSEQ multiplex PCR; TCRdb's copy has only in-frame clones and lacks some. Among some 220,000 clones listed, roughly four fifths were seen once. The sequencing sample was made of PBMCs. The receptors shown here come from a woman between 35 and 50 years old in good health and CMV-seronegative.

This rearrangement joins TRBV5-6 to TRBJ2-7; 7 bases match TRBD1. After removal of 3 bases from V and 0 bases from J, the junction contained 6 bases not matched to a gene. This CDR3 is built from 15 residues. Germline CDR1 reads SGHDT; CDR2 reads YYEEEE. CDR3 DNA sequence: TGTGCCAGCAGCTCTACAGGGGCCAACTCCTACGAGCAGTACTTC. This encodes CASSSTGANSYEQYF.

J is TRBJ2-2 and V is TRBV30; TRBD2 agrees at 9 bases. V was clipped by 6 bases and J by 5 bases; unmatched bases: 13. The CDR3 is 16 residues long. Germline V gene data show CDR1 as GTSNPN and CDR2 as SVGIG (reference sequence). The CDR3 protein is CACPLGSGGWTGELFF. The CDR3 bases are TGTGCCTGCCCCTTAGGTAGCGGGGGATGGACCGGGGAGCTGTTTTTT.

This clone occurred once. The V and J genes are TRBV7-8 and TRBJ1-5; D unresolved. The CDR3 extends over 13 amino acids. Germline V CDR1 and CDR2: SGHVS, FQNEAQ. V was clipped by 4 bases and J by 5 bases, with 9 bases between them. CDR3 in amino acids: CASSYSEDQPQHF. DNA for the CDR3: TGTGCCAGCAGCTACTCCGAGGATCAGCCCCAGCATTTT.

The genes are TRBV28 and TRBJ1-5, with D tentatively TRBD1 (5 bases). The length of the CDR3 is 19 residues. Germline loops: CDR1 MDHEN, CDR2 SYDVKM. Trimming pared 6 bases from V and 3 bases from J, leaving 27 bases between. The CDR3 coding sequence is TGTGCCAGCAGGCCATTATTCGTCCCGGGGGGTTCCTCCAATCAGCCCCAGCATTTT. This sequence encodes CASRPLFVPGGSSNQPQHF.

This clone was recorded a few times. The CDR3 bases are TGTGCCAGCAGCTTCAGGGAATTATACTACGAGCAGTACTTC. Translation: CASSFRELYYEQYF. V and J are TRBV5-6 and TRBJ2-7; weak D call: TRBD1 (5 bases). Trimming took 2 bases from V and 3 from J, leaving 12 bases between them. Germline V gene lookup returns CDR1 SGHDT and CDR2 YYEEEE. The CDR3 runs 14 residues.

The genes are TRBV7-9 and TRBJ2-1; tentatively, D is TRBD1 (6 bases). Trimming removed 2 bases at V and 10 bases at J, with 12 bases between. Germline CDR1 reads SEHNR; CDR2 reads FQNEAQ (reference sequence). This CDR3 is 13 amino acids long. The CDR3 DNA reads TGTGCCAGCAGCTTACCCTCCGGGACAGAGCAGTTCTTC. It encodes CASSLPSGTEQFF.

J is TRBJ2-5 and V is TRBV7-3, with 7 bases that match TRBD1. CDR3 length: 13 residues. Germline V gene lookup returns CDR1 SGHTA and CDR2 FQGTGA. V shed 5 bases, J shed 2 bases, and the junction held 2 bases outside the gene matches. In nucleotides, the CDR3 is TGTGCCAGCAGCCGGGGACAGCAAGAGACCCAGTACTTC. It encodes CASSRGQQETQYF.

This rearrangement joins TRBV5-5 to TRBJ1-3; D is perhaps TRBD1 (6 bases). Trimming pared 6 bases from V and 2 bases from J, leaving 15 bases between. Germline assignment: CDR1 SGHKS and CDR2 YYEKEE (reference sequence). CDR3 length: 15 residues. The CDR3 loop reads CASMTGAVPGNTIYF. The CDR3 DNA follows: TGTGCCAGCATGACAGGCGCCGTCCCTGGAAACACCATATATTTT.

The J gene is TRBJ1-1, the V gene TRBV6-5; D is possibly TRBD1 (5 bases). This CDR3 comprises 15 residues. Trimming cost V 4 bases and J 1 base, with 13 bases left between them. CDR1 and CDR2 (germline): MNHEY, SVGAGI. CDR3 bases: TGTGCCAGCAGTTTCGAAGGGACTCCGAACACTGAAGCTTTCTTT. Translation gives CASSFEGTPNTEAFF.

J is TRBJ1-5 and V is TRBV5-4, with 8 bases fitting TRBD1. With 2 bases clipped from V and 2 bases from J, the junction kept 0 bases outside the gene matches. The germline CDR1 and CDR2 sequences are SGHNT and YYREEE (reference sequence). The CDR3 loop spans 14 amino acids. CDR3: CASSLQGGNQPQHF. The CDR3 bases are TGTGCCAGCAGCTTACAGGGGGGCAATCAGCCCCAGCATTTT.

The table lists this clone with a count of one. This CDR3 is CASTLSQFQETQYF. CDR3 nucleotide sequence: TGCGCCAGCACCCTCTCGCAGTTCCAAGAGACCCAGTACTTC. The rearrangement uses TRBV5-1 and TRBJ2-5; no reliable D call. The CDR3 totals 14 residues. Germline CDR1 SGHRS, CDR2 YFSETQ. V lost 6 bases and J 1 base, leaving 13 bases between the germline ends. Together with reference TRBV5-1 and TRBJ2-5, the CDR3 gives the full variable domain: KAGVTQTPRYLIKTRGQQVTLSCSPISGHRSVSWYQQTPGQGLQFLFEYFSETQRNKGNFPGRFSGRQFSNSRSEMNVSTLELGDSALYLCASTLSQFQETQYFGPGTRLLVL.

The chain combines TRBV6-6 with TRBJ1-2; TRBD1 is a possible D gene (6 bases). The germline gives CDR1 MNHNY, CDR2 SVGAGI (reference sequence). Between the trimmed V and J ends, which lost 7 bases and 0 bases, there was a span of 18 bases. There are 16 residues in the CDR3. CDR3 loop: CASTQDRSLANYGYTF. The DNA for the CDR3 is TGTGCCAGCACCCAAGACAGGTCTCTCGCTAACTATGGCTACACCTTC.

The gene calls are TRBV6-1 and TRBJ2-5; the D gene is possibly TRBD2 (6 bases). V shed 10 bases and J shed 5 bases, with 17 bases lying between them. The CDR3 contains 13 residues. CDR1 and CDR2 (germline): MNHNS, SASEGT. Here the CDR3 DNA reads TGTGCCACCACTCCGGGGGTTCGGGAGACCCAGTACTTC. Its translation: CATTPGVRETQYF.

The CDR3 DNA reads TGTGCCAGCGGTCTGCCGGGAGCTAACTATGGCTACACCTTC. This sequence encodes CASGLPGANYGYTF. The chain combines TRBV6-5 with TRBJ1-2; D is uncertain. The CDR3 has 14 amino acids. Looked up from germline, CDR1 is MNHEY and CDR2 is SVGAGI. V was shortened by 8 bases and J by 0 bases, with 13 bases between the two germline ends.

CDR3: CASSEGGAGAAYF. DNA of the CDR3: TGTGCCAGCAGTGAAGGGGGAGCGGGGGCGGCGTACTTC. This chain links TRBV6-1 with TRBJ2-7; 8 bases match TRBD2. From germline, CDR1 is MNHNS and CDR2 SASEGT. V lost 1 base and J lost 12; bases outside the gene matches: 8. CDR3 length: 13 amino acids.

This sequence joins TRBV4-1 and TRBJ2-3; tentative D call: TRBD2 (5 bases). Per the germline V gene, CDR1 is MGHRA and CDR2 is YSYEKL. The CDR3 contains 13 residues. The V and J ends lost 0 bases and 5 bases respectively, with 6 bases between them. The CDR3 sequence: CASSQDRGDTQYF. CDR3 sequence (DNA): TGCGCCAGCAGCCAAGACCGGGGAGATACGCAGTATTTT.

V gene TRBV5-6 combines with J gene TRBJ1-6; no reliable D call. Germline loops: CDR1 SGHDT, CDR2 YYEEEE. Trimming pared 2 bases from V and 14 bases from J, leaving 8 bases between. This CDR3 has 11 residues. CDR3 DNA: TGTGCCAGCAGCTTTGGGAGAACCCTCCACTTT. Protein sequence: CASSFGRTLHF.

V usage is TRBV5-1 and J usage is TRBJ2-2; 7 bases line up with TRBD2. V shed 4 bases, J shed 4 bases, and the junction held 7 bases outside the gene matches. Germline CDR1 reads SGHRS; CDR2 reads YFSETQ. The CDR3 totals 15 residues. The CDR3 region is CASSRWGGSTGELFF. DNA of the CDR3: TGCGCCAGCAGCCGTTGGGGGGGGAGCACCGGGGAGCTGTTTTTT.

The chain carries TRBV11-3 and TRBJ1-1, with unresolved D. The CDR3 is made up of 14 amino acids. V was cut by 3 bases and J by 4 bases, with 12 bases left in between. The germline gives CDR1 SGHNT, CDR2 YENEEA. CDR3 region: CASSLGRLSTEAFF. The CDR3 DNA reads TGTGCCAGCAGCTTGGGCAGGTTGAGCACTGAAGCTTTCTTT.

The CDR3: CASSFQDRANEKLFF. CDR3 bases: TGCGCCAGCAGCTTCCAAGACAGGGCTAATGAAAAACTGTTTTTT. V and J are TRBV5-1 and TRBJ1-4; 7 bases line up with TRBD1. V dropped 2 bases and J dropped 3; count of bases not matched to a gene: 4. The CDR3 spans 15 residues. Germline CDR1 reads SGHRS; CDR2 reads YFSETQ.

The chain uses TRBV30 and TRBJ2-3, with a weak D call TRBD2 (5 bases). Germline-derived CDR1 and CDR2 are GTSNPN and SVGIG (reference sequence). V gave up 7 bases and J gave up 8 bases, with 16 bases separating them. The CDR3 length is 12 residues. CDR3 sequence reads: CAYSWGVGTQYF. The DNA for the CDR3 is TGTGCCTACAGTTGGGGAGTGGGTACGCAGTATTTT.

This chain joins TRBV6-6 and TRBJ1-5; D gene uncertain. The CDR3 has 14 amino acids. Trimming took off 0 bases at V and 4 bases at J, with 7 bases between the two ends. Germline V lookup: CDR1 MNHNY, CDR2 SVGAGI (reference sequence). Here the CDR3 DNA reads TGTGCCAGCAGTTACTCTCCCAAAAATCAGCCCCAGCATTTT. The encoded protein is CASSYSPKNQPQHF.

This clone was recorded only once. The chain couples TRBV11-2 to TRBJ1-2, with TRBD1 matching 8 bases. Germline CDR1 SGHAT, CDR2 FQNNGV. The CDR3 extends over 14 amino acids. Trimming took 3 bases from V and 4 from J; bases not matched to a gene: 4. The CDR3 nucleotides are TGTGCCAGCAGCTTCGACAGGGGTACCTATGGCTACACCTTC. Translation gives CASSFDRGTYGYTF.